The rows below give T cell receptor beta chains drawn from one sample of a study of long-term antiretroviral therapy in people with HIV. Sequenced by immunoSEQ multiplex PCR; TCRdb stores in-frame clones only, minus some. Seen here are tens of thousands of clones, 82% observed once, and the top ten hold over 10%. Sequencing used unsorted PBMCs, obtained 0.3 years after starting antiretroviral therapy. These receptors were obtained from a man between 18 and 35 years old with HIV. The CDR3 runs from the conserved cysteine through the conserved F or W. D genes are given only for firm matches. A clone size is listed for some rows: how often the clone was seen (once, few, many), or a class if it is expanded.

- TRBJ2-2 TRBV5-1 few TGCGCCAGCAGCTTGAGGGGCCGCGGGGAGCTGTTTTTT CASSLRGRGELFF
- TRBJ1-5 TRBV7-3 - TGTGCCAGCAGCTTAAGTTCAGGGGCTGCTCAGCCCCAGCATTTT CASSLSSGAAQPQHF
- TRBJ2-7 TRBV6-6 - TGTGCCAGCAGTTCTGGAGTTCGGCACGAGCAGTACTTC CASSSGVRHEQYF
TRBD2 TRBJ2-1 TRBV11-1 - TGTGCCAGCAGCCCTCGTTTGACTAGCGGGAGTGTAAATGAGCAGTTCTTC CASSPRLTSGSVNEQFF
TRBD2 TRBJ2-5 TRBV4-1 - TGCGCCAGCAGCCACTCACCCTCAGCGGGGGAGGCACAAGAGACCCAGTACTTC CASSHSPSAGEAQETQYF
- TRBJ2-7 TRBV5-8 - TGTGCCAGCAGCTTTGGGAAGACAGCGCGTCACCTCTCCTACGAGCAGTACTTC CASSFGKTARHLSYEQYF
- TRBJ1-1 TRBV4-2 once TGTGCCAGCAGCCAAGGAGTTTTGGACCAGGACACTGAAGCTTTCTTT CASSQGVLDQDTEAFF
TRBD1 TRBJ1-5 TRBV6-1 once TGTGCCAGCAGTGAAAGGGACAGGGTCAATCAGCCCCAGCATTTT CASSERDRVNQPQHF
- TRBJ2-1 TRBV28 - TGTGCCAGCAGTTTAGGTACCCCTAGCAATGAGCAGTTCTTC CASSLGTPSNEQFF
- TRBJ1-2 TRBV28 - TGTGCCAGCAGCCCGCGACCCGCTTATGGCTACACCTTC CASSPRPAYGYTF
- TRBJ1-1 TRBV19 - TGTGCCACCAACCCCTCGGGGACTGAAGCTTTCTTT CATNPSGTEAFF
TRBD1 TRBJ2-7 TRBV11-2 - TGTGCCAGCAGCTTGGGGTACGGGACAGGGGGATCCTACGAGCAGTACTTC CASSLGYGTGGSYEQYF
- TRBJ2-5 TRBV5-6 - TGTGCCAGCAGCCTCTTTCAAGAGACCCAGTACTTC CASSLFQETQYF
TRBD2 TRBJ2-3 TRBV5-5 - TGTGCCAGCAGCTTGTTCCCACTAGCGGGAACAGATACGCAGTATTTT CASSLFPLAGTDTQYF
- TRBJ2-7 TRBV2 - TGTGCCAGCAGCGAGACAGCAGGGGGGACTACCCTGTACGAGCAGTACTTC CASSETAGGTTLYEQYF
- TRBJ2-3 TRBV19 once TGTGCCAGTAGTCGGGACTCTCTATCCTCCTTCACAGATACGCAGTATTTT CASSRDSLSSFTDTQYF
TRBD1 TRBJ2-1 TRBV25-1 once TGTGCCTCCAAAGGGACAGGGTACTACAATGAGCAGTTCTTC CASKGTGYYNEQFF